Below are 20 T cell receptor beta chains sequenced from a single sample in a study of T cell repertoires in cytomegalovirus infection. Their antigens remain unidentified. TCRdb used MiXCR to reprocess the reads, holding one entry per CDR3 protein. The table lists approximately 89,000 distinct CDR3 sequences, around 28% of them singletons, with about 72% in the top ten. Here the sequenced sample was CD8+ T cells from cultured PBMCs, taken from culture after CMV antigen stimulation. The receptor source for this set is a human donor in good health (CMV status not recorded). Some clones in this sample may be carry-over from other donors' samples.

V and J are TRBV20-1 and TRBJ1-2; D is ambiguous. V lost 3 bases, J lost 6 bases, and 20 bases lay in between. The CDR3 spans 15 residues. Germline lookup yields CDR1 DFQATT and CDR2 SNEGSKA (reference sequence). The DNA for the CDR3 is TGCAGTGCTAGTGATCCGGGCCTCGGTACAGATGGCTACACCTTC. Protein product: CSASDPGLGTDGYTF.

This clonotype was recorded at least ten times. The chain is built from TRBV11-1 and TRBJ2-2, with 9 nucleotides matching TRBD2. From germline, CDR1 is SGHAT and CDR2 FQDESV (reference sequence). The V and J ends lost 3 bases and 3 bases, in that order; junction bases with no gene match: 2. This CDR3 is 15 amino acids long. The CDR3 here is CASSFASGDTGELFF. CDR3 nucleotides: TGTGCCAGCAGCTTCGCTAGCGGGGACACCGGGGAGCTGTTTTTT.

This clonotype turned up a few times. The chain has TRBV19 and TRBJ1-2; D unclear. Looked up from germline, CDR1 is LNHDA and CDR2 is SQIVND (reference sequence). V gave up 5 bases and J gave up 3 bases, with 13 bases separating them. CDR3 length equals 14 residues. CDR3 residues: CASSLSGSYYGYTF. The CDR3 DNA reads TGTGCCAGTAGTCTCTCGGGGTCCTACTATGGCTACACCTTC.

In DNA form, the CDR3 reads TGTGCCAGCAGCTCCGAGGACACGTTGAACACTGAAGCTTTCTTT. It codes for CASSSEDTLNTEAFF. The V and J genes are TRBV28 and TRBJ1-1; tentatively, D is TRBD1 (5 bases). CDR3 length equals 15 residues. Germline V lookup: CDR1 MDHEN, CDR2 SYDVKM. With 6 bases removed from V and 0 bases from J, the gap between germline ends came to 14 bases.

In its sample, this clonotype was seen a few times. The chain is built from TRBV29-1 and TRBJ1-4; TRBD1 is a possible D gene (6 bases). Trimming shortened V by 4 bases and J by 6 bases, and 18 bases separated the two germline ends. The germline V gene has CDR1 SQVTM and CDR2 ANQGSEA. CDR3 length: 15 amino acids. CDR3 loop: CSVVGIDRRDEKLFF. CDR3 nucleotide sequence: TGCAGCGTTGTGGGGATTGACAGGAGAGATGAAAAACTGTTTTTT. Supplemented by reference TRBV29-1 and TRBJ1-4, the full variable domain reads SAVISQKPSRDICQRGTSLTIQCQVDSQVTMMFWYRQQPGQSLTLIATANQGSEATYESGFVIDKFPISRPNLTFSTLTVSNMSPEDSSIYLCSVVGIDRRDEKLFFGSGTQLSVL.

Here the CDR3 reads CASSLYPGSGQYGYTF. DNA of the CDR3: TGTGCCAGCAGCTTATATCCTGGCTCGGGGCAGTATGGCTACACCTTC. The rearrangement links TRBV7-3 to TRBJ1-2, with a weak D call TRBD1 (5 bases). CDR3 size: 16 residues. V was cut by 2 bases and J by 5 bases, with 18 bases left in between. The germline V gene has CDR1 SGHTA and CDR2 FQGTGA.

The chain is built from TRBV12-3 or TRBV12-4 and TRBJ1-5, with a possible D match to TRBD1 (5 bases). The CDR3 spans 17 residues. V was clipped by 0 bases and J by 1 base, with 13 bases between them. The CDR3 here is CASSLAKGVDSNQPQHF. CDR3 DNA sequence: TGTGCCAGCAGTTTAGCGAAAGGGGTGGACAGCAATCAGCCCCAGCATTTT.

CDR3 residues: CASSQAETGRSGELFF. The CDR3 region has the DNA TGCGCCAGCAGCCAAGCCGAGACAGGGAGGTCCGGGGAGCTGTTTTTT. This rearrangement joins TRBV4-1 to TRBJ2-2; a weak D match, TRBD1 (7 bases). Germline CDR1 is MGHRA and CDR2 is YSYEKL. V dropped 1 base and J dropped 6 bases, with 15 bases sitting between them. This CDR3 region has 16 residues.

This clonotype occurred many times. V and J are TRBV7-2 and TRBJ2-1; 14 positions agree with TRBD2. Germline V gives CDR1 SGHTA, CDR2 FQGNSA. The CDR3 spans 17 residues. The V segment lost 3 bases and the J segment 7 bases; nucleotides outside the gene matches: 8. In nucleotides, the CDR3 is TGTGCCAGCAGCTTTAGACTAGCGGGGGGGCAAGGGAATGAGCAGTTCTTC. This translates into CASSFRLAGGQGNEQFF.

Ten or more counts support this clonotype. V and J are TRBV4-2 and TRBJ2-3; 9 nucleotides line up with TRBD2. The CDR3 length is 16 residues. V gave up 1 base and J gave up 5 bases; unmatched junction bases: 7. Germline CDR1 LGHNA, CDR2 YNFKEQ. The DNA for the CDR3 is TGTGCCAGCAGCCAAGCTACAGCGGGGGGAGGAGATACGCAGTATTTT. This sequence encodes CASSQATAGGGDTQYF.

The genes are TRBV12-3 or TRBV12-4 and TRBJ1-1; possibly TRBD1 for D (6 bases). The CDR3 consists of 15 residues. V was trimmed by 6 bases and J by 1 base, leaving 15 bases between them. CDR3 region: CASRSRTDQNTEAFF. The CDR3 DNA reads as TGTGCCAGCAGATCTAGGACAGACCAGAACACTGAAGCTTTCTTT.

The chain is built from TRBV13 and TRBJ1-4; the D gene is possibly TRBD1 (5 bases). V was shortened by 5 bases and J by 5 bases, with 9 bases between the two germline ends. The CDR3 sequence is 13 residues long. Germline V gene sequence: CDR1 PRHDT, CDR2 FYEKMQ (reference sequence). CDR3 sequence (DNA): TGTGCCAGCAGCACCTCAGGGAATGAAAAACTGTTTTTT. This encodes CASSTSGNEKLFF.

CDR3 amino acids: CASSLVGIEGRETQYF. CDR3 nucleotide sequence: TGTGCCAGCAGCTTAGTTGGGATCGAAGGTCGGGAGACCCAGTACTTC. The chain combines TRBV11-2 with TRBJ2-5; no firm D call. Trimming pared 1 base from V and 5 bases from J, leaving 17 bases between. Germline V gene data show CDR1 as SGHAT and CDR2 as FQNNGV. The CDR3 has 16 residues. Full variable domain (missing parts from reference TRBV11-2 and TRBJ2-5): EAGVAQSPRYKIIEKRQSVAFWCNPISGHATLYWYQQILGQGPKLLIQFQNNGVVDDSQLPKDRFSAERLKGVDSTLKIQPAKLEDSAVYLCASSLVGIEGRETQYFGPGTRLLVL.

This clonotype was observed many times. This sequence joins TRBV14 and TRBJ2-1, with D perhaps being TRBD1 or TRBD2 (5 bases each). Trimming shortened V by 3 bases and J by 3 bases, and 15 bases separated the two germline ends. This CDR3 contains 16 residues. Germline values: CDR1 SGHDN, CDR2 FVKESK. This chain's CDR3 is CASSQTGPQDYNEQFF. The CDR3 nucleotides are TGTGCCAGCAGCCAGACGGGACCCCAAGACTACAATGAGCAGTTCTTC.

The CDR3 here is CASSEKISSYNSPLHF. The CDR3 DNA follows: TGTGCCAGCAGCGAAAAGATTAGCTCCTATAATTCACCCCTCCACTTT. V gene TRBV7-6 combines with J gene TRBJ1-6; D remains unclear. The CDR3 spans 16 residues. V lost 5 bases and J lost 0, with 11 bases in between. From germline, CDR1 is SGHVS and CDR2 FNYEAQ.

The rearrangement uses TRBV7-8 and TRBJ2-1, with 8 nucleotides matching TRBD2. This CDR3 contains 18 residues. Germline values: CDR1 SGHVS, CDR2 FQNEAQ. The V gene end was trimmed by 0 bases and the J gene end by 0 bases; junction bases not matched to a gene: 7. The CDR3 nucleotides read TGTGCCAGCAGCTTAGCCTCCATTACTAGCGGCTCCTACAATGAGCAGTTCTTC. This gives the protein CASSLASITSGSYNEQFF.

The sample holds many counts of this clonotype. V and J are TRBV5-6 and TRBJ1-1; no definite D call. Germline-derived CDR1 and CDR2 are SGHDT and YYEEEE. Trimming stripped 4 bases from V and 4 bases from J, with 17 bases between. The CDR3 totals 15 residues. The CDR3 DNA follows: TGTGCCAGCAGCCGATCCATCGGGGTTTCCACTGAAGCTTTCTTT. Its translation: CASSRSIGVSTEAFF.

This clonotype was detected only a few times. V and J are TRBV7-2 and TRBJ2-5; 13 positions agree with TRBD2. The V gene end was trimmed by 1 base and the J gene end by 5 bases; junction bases not matched to a gene: 7. CDR3 length: 17 residues. Germline V gene sequence: CDR1 SGHTA, CDR2 FQGNSA. CDR3 coding DNA: TGTGCCAGCAGCTTAGGAACTAGCGGGGGGGCCGTTGAGACCCAGTACTTC. Amino acid sequence: CASSLGTSGGAVETQYF.

This clonotype was counted a few times. This chain connects TRBV2 to TRBJ2-1; D is ambiguous. The CDR3 runs 13 residues. Germline CDR1 and CDR2: SNHLY and FYNNEI. V was trimmed by 1 base and J by 8 bases, leaving 9 bases between them. CDR3 sequence: CASSEVIRDEQFF. The CDR3 DNA is TGTGCCAGCAGTGAAGTTATTAGGGATGAGCAGTTCTTC.

This sequence joins TRBV6-5 and TRBJ2-7; a weak D match, TRBD2 (7 bases). V lost 0 bases to trimming and J lost 5 bases, with 14 bases between them. Germline values: CDR1 MNHEY, CDR2 SVGAGI. This CDR3 comprises 15 residues. The CDR3 DNA follows: TGTGCCAGCAGTTACTCCTTGGGGGGGCCGGACGAGCAGTACTTC. Encoded protein: CASSYSLGGPDEQYF.